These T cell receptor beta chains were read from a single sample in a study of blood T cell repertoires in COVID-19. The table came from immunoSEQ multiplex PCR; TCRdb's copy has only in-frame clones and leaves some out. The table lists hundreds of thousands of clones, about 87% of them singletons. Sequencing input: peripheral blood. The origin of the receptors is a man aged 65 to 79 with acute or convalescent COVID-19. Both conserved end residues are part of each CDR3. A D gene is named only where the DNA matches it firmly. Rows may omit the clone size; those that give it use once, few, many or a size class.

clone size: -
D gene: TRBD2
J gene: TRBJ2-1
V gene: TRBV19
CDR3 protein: CASSSLAGGPYEQFF
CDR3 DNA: TGTGCCAGTAGCTCACTAGCGGGGGGTCCTTATGAGCAGTTCTTC

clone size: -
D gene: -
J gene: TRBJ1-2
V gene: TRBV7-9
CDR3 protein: CASSLAGGANYGYTF
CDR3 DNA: TGTGCCAGCAGCTTAGCGGGGGGTGCCAACTATGGCTACACCTTC

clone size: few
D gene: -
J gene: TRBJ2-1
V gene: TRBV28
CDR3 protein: CASSPPDYAAYNEQFF
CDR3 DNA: TGTGCCAGCAGTCCCCCCGACTACGCGGCCTACAATGAGCAGTTCTTC

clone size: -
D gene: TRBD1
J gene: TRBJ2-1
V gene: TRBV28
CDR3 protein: CASSLLGQGTYNEQFF
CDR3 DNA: TGTGCCAGCAGTCTCCTCGGACAGGGGACCTACAATGAGCAGTTCTTC

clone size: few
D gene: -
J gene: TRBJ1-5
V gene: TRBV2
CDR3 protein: CASSTQGWDQPQHF
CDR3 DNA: TGTGCCAGCAGCACTCAGGGGTGGGATCAGCCCCAGCATTTT

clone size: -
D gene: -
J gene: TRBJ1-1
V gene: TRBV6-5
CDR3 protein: CASSYPGVAEAFF
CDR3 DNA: TGTGCCAGCAGTTACCCGGGGGTGGCTGAAGCTTTCTTT

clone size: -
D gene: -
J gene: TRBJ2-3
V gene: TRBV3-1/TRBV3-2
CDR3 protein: CASSQDRLALERDTQYF
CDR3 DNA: TGTGCCAGCAGCCAAGATAGGCTAGCGTTGGAAAGAGATACGCAGTATTTT

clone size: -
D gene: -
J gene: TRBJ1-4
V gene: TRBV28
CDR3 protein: CARSSSLGGDNEKLFF
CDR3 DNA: TGTGCCAGAAGTTCCTCCTTGGGGGGAGATAATGAAAAACTGTTTTTT

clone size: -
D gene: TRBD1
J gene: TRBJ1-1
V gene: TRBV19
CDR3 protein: CASSLDRDTEAFF
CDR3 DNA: TGTGCCAGTAGTCTCGACAGGGACACTGAAGCTTTCTTT

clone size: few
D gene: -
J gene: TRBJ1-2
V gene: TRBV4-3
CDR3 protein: CASSDGPGGYTF
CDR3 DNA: TGCGCCAGCAGCGACGGACCGGGAGGCTACACCTTC

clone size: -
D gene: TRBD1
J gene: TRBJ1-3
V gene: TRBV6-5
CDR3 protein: CASSYGDRSSGNTIYF
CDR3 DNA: TGTGCCAGCAGTTACGGGGACAGGTCCTCTGGAAACACCATATATTTT

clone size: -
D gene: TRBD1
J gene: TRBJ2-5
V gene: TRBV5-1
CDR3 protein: CASSRTKQGTEETQYF
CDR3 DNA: TGCGCCAGCAGCCGAACTAAACAGGGGACCGAAGAGACCCAGTACTTC

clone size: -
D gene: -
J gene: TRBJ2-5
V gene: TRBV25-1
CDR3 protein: CASSELRGAQETQYF
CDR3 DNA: TGTGCCAGCAGTGAACTCCGGGGAGCCCAAGAGACCCAGTACTTC

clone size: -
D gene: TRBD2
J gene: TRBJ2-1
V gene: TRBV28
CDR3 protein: CASSGGTSGRTEQFF
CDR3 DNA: TGTGCCAGCAGTGGCGGGACTAGCGGAAGGACGGAGCAGTTCTTC

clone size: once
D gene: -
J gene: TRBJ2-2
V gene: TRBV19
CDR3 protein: CASSGAGTNTPGELFF
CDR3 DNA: TGTGCCAGTAGTGGGGCCGGGACAAATACACCCGGGGAGCTGTTTTTT

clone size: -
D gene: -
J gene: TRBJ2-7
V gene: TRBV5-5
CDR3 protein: CASSLSGQRSTYEQYF
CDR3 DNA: TGTGCCAGCAGCTTGTCGGGTCAGAGAAGTACGTACGAGCAGTACTTC

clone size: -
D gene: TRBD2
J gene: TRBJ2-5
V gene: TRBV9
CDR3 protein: CASSPRVAGLETQYF
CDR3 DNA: TGTGCCAGCAGCCCCCGGGTAGCGGGGTTGGAGACCCAGTACTTC

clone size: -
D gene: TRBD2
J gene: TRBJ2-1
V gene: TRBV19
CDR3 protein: CASSARTSGRNEQFF
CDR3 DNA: TGTGCCAGTAGTGCCAGGACTAGCGGACGCAATGAGCAGTTCTTC

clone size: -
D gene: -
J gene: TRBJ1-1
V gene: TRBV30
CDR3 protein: CAWNSPAGWNTEAFF
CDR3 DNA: TGTGCCTGGAATTCCCCAGCGGGATGGAACACTGAAGCTTTCTTT

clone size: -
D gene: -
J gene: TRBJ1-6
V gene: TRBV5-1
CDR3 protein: CASSHPGTDSPLHF
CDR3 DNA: TGCGCCAGCAGCCACCCGGGTACGGATTCACCCCTCCACTTT

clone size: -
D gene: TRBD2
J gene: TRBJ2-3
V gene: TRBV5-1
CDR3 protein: CASSSPGLVADTQYF
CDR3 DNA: TGCGCCAGCAGCTCGCCTGGACTAGTAGCAGATACGCAGTATTTT

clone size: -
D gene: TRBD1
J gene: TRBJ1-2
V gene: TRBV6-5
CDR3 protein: CASRNAGTGYGYTF
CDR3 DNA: TGTGCCAGCAGGAACGCCGGGACAGGCTATGGCTACACCTTC

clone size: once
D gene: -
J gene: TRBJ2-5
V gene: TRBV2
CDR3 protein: CASLRNGGTQYF
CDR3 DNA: TGTGCCAGCCTTCGAAACGGTGGGACCCAGTACTTC

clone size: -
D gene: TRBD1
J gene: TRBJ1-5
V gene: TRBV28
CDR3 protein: CASTNSQGASQPQHF
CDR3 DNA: TGTGCCAGCACCAACTCCCAGGGGGCTAGCCAGCCCCAGCATTTT

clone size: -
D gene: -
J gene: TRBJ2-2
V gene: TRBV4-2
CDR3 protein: CASSPDLNRAGELFF
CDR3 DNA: TGTGCCAGCAGCCCGGACTTGAATCGGGCGGGTGAGCTGTTTTTT

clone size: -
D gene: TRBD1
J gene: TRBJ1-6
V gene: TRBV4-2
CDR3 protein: CASSQGQNNSPLHF
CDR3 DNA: TGTGCCAGCAGCCAGGGACAGAATAATTCACCCCTCCACTTT

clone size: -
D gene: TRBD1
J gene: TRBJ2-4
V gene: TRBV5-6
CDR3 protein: CASRGQGNIQYF
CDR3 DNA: TGTGCCAGCAGGGGACAGGGAAACATTCAGTACTTC

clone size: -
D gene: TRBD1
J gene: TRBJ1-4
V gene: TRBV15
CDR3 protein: CATSWARGKDEKLFF
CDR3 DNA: TGTGCCACCAGCTGGGCCAGGGGGAAAGATGAAAAACTGTTTTTT

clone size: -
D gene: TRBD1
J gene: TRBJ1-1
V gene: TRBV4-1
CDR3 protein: CASSQDPTGGMNTEAFF
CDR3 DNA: TGCGCCAGCAGCCAAGATCCAACAGGGGGTATGAACACTGAAGCTTTCTTT

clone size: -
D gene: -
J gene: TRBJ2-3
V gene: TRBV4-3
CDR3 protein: CASSQGQGRSPSTDTQYF
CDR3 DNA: TGCGCCAGCAGCCAAGGCCAGGGGAGATCCCCTAGCACAGATACGCAGTATTTT

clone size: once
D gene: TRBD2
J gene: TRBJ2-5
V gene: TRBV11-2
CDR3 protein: CASSGLIAGGGETQYF
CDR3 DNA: TGTGCCAGCAGCGGGCTGATAGCGGGAGGAGGGGAGACCCAGTACTTC

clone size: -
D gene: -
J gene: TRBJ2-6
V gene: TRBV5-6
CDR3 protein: CASSLLGQNSGANVLTF
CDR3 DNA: TGTGCCAGCAGCTTGCTGGGGCAGAACTCTGGGGCCAACGTCCTGACTTTC

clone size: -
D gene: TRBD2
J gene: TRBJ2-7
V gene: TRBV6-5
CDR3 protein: CASSRLAETYEQYF
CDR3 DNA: TGTGCCAGCAGCAGACTAGCTGAAACCTACGAGCAGTACTTC

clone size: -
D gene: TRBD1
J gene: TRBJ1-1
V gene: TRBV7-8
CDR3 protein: CASSLGQGIETSGTEAFF
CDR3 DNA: TGTGCCAGCAGCTTGGGACAGGGTATCGAGACTTCCGGGACTGAAGCTTTCTTT

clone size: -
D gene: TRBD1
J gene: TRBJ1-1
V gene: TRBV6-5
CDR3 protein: CASSRDSRMNTEAFF
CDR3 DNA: TGTGCCAGCAGCCGGGACAGCCGCATGAACACTGAAGCTTTCTTT

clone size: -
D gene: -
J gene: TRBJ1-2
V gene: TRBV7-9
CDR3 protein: CASSTRDSPLDGYTF
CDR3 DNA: TGTGCCAGCAGCACCCGCGACAGTCCACTGGATGGCTACACCTTC

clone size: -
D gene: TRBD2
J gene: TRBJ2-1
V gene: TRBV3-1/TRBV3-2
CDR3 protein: CASSPVTTSGGAYEQFF
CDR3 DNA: TGTGCCAGCAGCCCGGTCACGACTAGCGGGGGGGCGTATGAGCAGTTCTTC

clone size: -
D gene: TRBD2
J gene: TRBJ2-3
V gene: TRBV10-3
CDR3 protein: CAIARIAGDVDTQYF
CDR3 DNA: TGTGCCATCGCCCGGATAGCGGGAGATGTAGATACGCAGTATTTT

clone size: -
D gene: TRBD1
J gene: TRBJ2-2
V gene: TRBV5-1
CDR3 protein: CASSLGQGRNTGELFF
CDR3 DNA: TGCGCCAGCAGCTTGGGACAGGGGCGGAACACCGGGGAGCTGTTTTTT

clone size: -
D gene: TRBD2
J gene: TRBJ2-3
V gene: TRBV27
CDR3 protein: CASSFLAGGPDTQYF
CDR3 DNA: TGTGCCAGCAGTTTTCTAGCGGGGGGGCCTGATACGCAGTATTTT